One sample yielded the 30 T cell receptor beta chains listed below, sequenced in a study of cytomegalovirus exposure and HLA in healthy donors. The PCR contained 60 Vbeta and 13 Jbeta primers. Using immunoSEQ multiplex PCR, the repertoire was profiled, and TCRdb retains in-frame clones only, with some absent. The repertoire holds approximately 77,000 clones, with about 79% as singletons. The sequenced sample was PBMCs. The receptor source for this set is a woman aged 35 to 49 in good health and CMV-seronegative.

The gene calls are TRBV9 and TRBJ2-6, with a tentative D call TRBD2 (6 bases). CDR1 is SGDLS, CDR2 YYNGEE, per germline. CDR3 length: 19 amino acids. V was clipped by 1 base and J by 4 bases, with 21 bases between them. The CDR3 DNA sequence: TGTGCCAGCAGCGTACCCCGGCGGGGAGCGTATGGCGGGGCCAACGTCCTGACTTTC. This codes for CASSVPRRGAYGGANVLTF. The full variable domain, in which reference TRBV9 and TRBJ2-6 provide the parts outside the CDR3, is DSGVTQTPKHLITATGQRVTLRCSPRSGDLSVYWYQQSLDQGLQFLIQYYNGEERAKGNILERFSAQQFPDLHSELNLSSLELGDSALYFCASSVPRRGAYGGANVLTFGAGSRLTVL.

This clone was counted a few times. The J gene is TRBJ1-2, the V gene TRBV5-1; D perhaps matches TRBD1 (6 bases). V was clipped by 3 bases and J by 8 bases, with 14 bases between them. The CDR3 is 13 residues long. Germline CDR1 SGHRS, CDR2 YFSETQ. CDR3 sequence: CASSSDRLRGYTF. CDR3 sequence (DNA): TGCGCCAGCAGCTCCGACAGGCTCAGGGGCTACACCTTC.

J is TRBJ1-2 and V is TRBV2; the D gene is possibly TRBD1 (5 bases). The germline CDR1 and CDR2 sequences are SNHLY and FYNNEI. Trimming took off 4 bases at V and 7 bases at J, with 10 bases between the two ends. The CDR3 extends over 12 amino acids. CDR3 coding DNA: TGTGCCAGCAGTGGGCAGGGTGTTGGCTACACCTTC. It translates to CASSGQGVGYTF.

A few counts support this clone. The chain recombines TRBV30 with TRBJ2-2; maybe TRBD2 (6 bases). Between the trimmed V and J ends, which lost 2 bases and 2 bases, there was a span of 9 bases. The germline V gene has CDR1 GTSNPN and CDR2 SVGIG (reference sequence). This CDR3 contains 14 residues. The CDR3 DNA sequence: TGTGCCTGGAGTCCGGGACTCAACACCGGGGAGCTGTTTTTT. As protein: CAWSPGLNTGELFF.

The chain employs TRBV28 and TRBJ2-5, with TRBD1 as a possible D gene (6 bases). Per germline, CDR1 MDHEN and CDR2 SYDVKM. The germline V and J ends were trimmed by 6 bases and 0 bases, with 14 bases remaining between them. The CDR3 totals 15 residues. The CDR3 coding sequence is TGTGCCAGCAGCCCTGAACAGGGCTACCAAGAGACCCAGTACTTC. This encodes CASSPEQGYQETQYF.

The chain has TRBV2 and TRBJ2-2; the D gene is possibly TRBD2 (6 bases). The CDR3 length is 14 residues. The V gene lost 7 bases and the J gene lost 6 bases, with 15 bases spanning the gap. The germline gives CDR1 SNHLY, CDR2 FYNNEI. Here the CDR3 reads CASKAGPRAGELFF. The DNA of the CDR3 is TGTGCCAGCAAGGCGGGGCCTCGGGCCGGGGAGCTGTTTTTT.

This clone was picked up a small number of times. The chain couples TRBV29-1 to TRBJ2-3; 14 nucleotides line up with TRBD2. The CDR3 contains 18 residues. Germline CDR1 reads SQVTM; CDR2 reads ANQGSEA. J was trimmed by 0 bases and V by 8 bases; bases with no gene match: 13. The CDR3: CSLLSGTSGSDSTDTQYF. The CDR3 region has the DNA TGCAGCCTACTTTCAGGGACTAGCGGGAGTGATAGCACAGATACGCAGTATTTT.

The V call is TRBV27, the J call TRBJ2-1; 11 bases map to TRBD2. This CDR3 region has 16 residues. V shed 5 bases, J shed 3 bases, and the junction held 6 bases outside the gene matches. CDR1 and CDR2 (germline): MNHEY, SMNVEV (reference sequence). The DNA for the CDR3 is TGTGCCAGCAGTGTCTTAGCGGGAGGGCGCTACAATGAGCAGTTCTTC. It yields the protein CASSVLAGGRYNEQFF.

V and J are TRBV28 and TRBJ2-1; a weak D match, TRBD2 (7 bases). Germline lookup yields CDR1 MDHEN and CDR2 SYDVKM. V was cut by 4 bases and J by 4 bases, with 20 bases left in between. The CDR3 consists of 17 residues. The CDR3 DNA is TGTGCCAGCAGTTCCCCCTGGGGGCGGGACTATTACAATGAGCAGTTCTTC. Translated: CASSSPWGRDYYNEQFF.

This clone appeared a single time. The V call is TRBV5-1, the J call TRBJ2-3, with 7 positions matching TRBD1. The CDR3 is 16 residues long. Looked up from germline, CDR1 is SGHRS and CDR2 is YFSETQ. The ends lost 9 bases at V and 1 base at J; junction bases unmatched: 14. CDR3 region: CATSLAGQGGTDTQYF. CDR3 in DNA: TGCGCCACCTCCTTGGCTGGGCAGGGGGGCACAGATACGCAGTATTTT. Filled out from reference TRBV5-1 and TRBJ2-3, the complete variable domain reads KAGVTQTPRYLIKTRGQQVTLSCSPISGHRSVSWYQQTPGQGLQFLFEYFSETQRNKGNFPGRFSGRQFSNSRSEMNVSTLELGDSALYLCATSLAGQGGTDTQYFGPGTRLTVL.

The chain uses TRBV5-6 and TRBJ1-2; D is perhaps TRBD1 (5 bases). The germline V gene encodes CDR1 SGHDT and CDR2 YYEEEE. The CDR3 has 14 residues. V dropped 0 bases and J dropped 8 bases, with 14 bases sitting between them. CDR3 sequence: CASSLGPRGSGYTF. In DNA form, the CDR3 reads TGTGCCAGCAGCTTGGGGCCCCGGGGGAGCGGCTACACCTTC.

The V and J genes are TRBV5-5 and TRBJ2-2; maybe TRBD1 (6 bases). The CDR3 consists of 15 residues. The V gene lost 0 bases and the J gene lost 3 bases, with 9 bases spanning the gap. The germline V gene encodes CDR1 SGHKS and CDR2 YYEKEE (reference sequence). Here the CDR3 DNA reads TGTGCCAGCAGCTTGGTGGGACACCACACCGGGGAGCTGTTTTTT. It codes for CASSLVGHHTGELFF.

This clone appeared a single time. The chain has TRBV7-6 and TRBJ2-1, with 7 bases fitting TRBD2. The length of the CDR3 is 18 residues. With 4 bases clipped from V and 0 bases from J, the junction kept 12 bases outside the gene matches. In germline, CDR1 is SGHVS, CDR2 FNYEAQ. CDR3 DNA: TGTGCCAGCAGCTCTAGCCGACCTAGCGGTGGCTCCTACAATGAGCAGTTCTTC. This codes for CASSSSRPSGGSYNEQFF.

There are a few counts of this clone. The chain uses TRBV7-8 and TRBJ1-5; 8 bases line up with TRBD1. The V and J ends lost 1 base and 3 bases, in that order; junction bases with no gene match: 14. Germline lookup yields CDR1 SGHVS and CDR2 FQNEAQ. The CDR3 runs to 19 residues. Here the CDR3 reads CASSLGLRTSTGDNQPQHF. The CDR3 DNA reads as TGTGCCAGCAGCTTAGGACTCAGGACCTCGACAGGGGACAATCAGCCCCAGCATTTT.

This rearrangement joins TRBV7-3 to TRBJ1-2; TRBD1 might be the D (5 bases). V lost 5 bases and J 4 bases, leaving 23 bases between the germline ends. Germline CDR1 SGHTA, CDR2 FQGTGA. The CDR3 is 17 residues long. The CDR3 loop reads CASSEGAPDNGPYGYTF. As DNA, the CDR3 is TGTGCCAGCAGCGAAGGGGCACCCGATAATGGCCCCTATGGCTACACCTTC.

There are a few counts of this clone. The chain employs TRBV5-1 and TRBJ2-3, with TRBD2 as a possible D gene (5 bases). V was trimmed by 6 bases and J by 2 bases, leaving 19 bases between them. Germline assignment: CDR1 SGHRS and CDR2 YFSETQ. The CDR3 runs to 16 residues. The CDR3 coding sequence is TGCGCCAGCACTGAAACTAGGTCCCCCTACACAGATACGCAGTATTTT. Translated: CASTETRSPYTDTQYF.

The CDR3 DNA follows: TGTGCCAGCAGCTTGTCGGCTAGCGGGATGGAAAGCTACGAGCAGTACTTC. Its translation: CASSLSASGMESYEQYF. This rearrangement joins TRBV5-8 to TRBJ2-7; 9 positions match TRBD2. V was clipped by 1 base and J by 3 bases; unmatched bases: 11. This CDR3 has 17 amino acids. Germline CDR1 SGHTS, CDR2 YDEGEE.

This chain uses TRBV5-8 with TRBJ1-2, with unresolved D. The CDR3 extends over 13 amino acids. Trimming removed 2 bases at V and 8 bases at J, with 13 bases between. CDR1 and CDR2 from the germline V gene are SGHTS and YDEGEE. The CDR3: CASSFVRVTGYTF. As DNA, the CDR3 is TGTGCCAGCAGCTTCGTCCGGGTGACGGGCTACACCTTC.

This clone was counted a single time. Compared with germline, one end of the junction differs, possibly owing to a read error. V and J are TRBV29-1 and TRBJ1-4, with TRBD1 matching over 9 bases. The CDR3 has 14 amino acids. The V gene's germline CDR1 is SQVTM and CDR2 ANQGSEA. CDR3 in amino acids: CSVKETGGSEKLFF. CDR3 bases: TGCAGCGTTAAAGAAACAGGGGGCAGTGAAAAACTGTTTTTT.

The V gene is TRBV5-1, the J gene TRBJ2-3; D might be TRBD1 (6 bases). V lost 3 bases, J lost 1 base, and 9 bases lay in between. This CDR3 comprises 14 residues. In germline, CDR1 is SGHRS, CDR2 YFSETQ. The CDR3 nucleotides read TGCGCCAGCAGCTCATACAGGGGCACAGATACGCAGTATTTT. This translates into CASSSYRGTDTQYF. The full variable domain, rest sourced from reference TRBV5-1 and TRBJ2-3, is KAGVTQTPRYLIKTRGQQVTLSCSPISGHRSVSWYQQTPGQGLQFLFEYFSETQRNKGNFPGRFSGRQFSNSRSEMNVSTLELGDSALYLCASSSYRGTDTQYFGPGTRLTVL.

The chain recombines TRBV7-8 with TRBJ2-5, with a tentative D call TRBD2 (6 bases). V lost 7 bases and J 5 bases, leaving 20 bases between the germline ends. The CDR3 runs 15 residues. The germline CDR1 and CDR2 sequences are SGHVS and FQNEAQ. CDR3 coding DNA: TGTGCCAGCACCTTGGGTCCGGCGGGAAGGGAGACCCAGTACTTC. Translation: CASTLGPAGRETQYF.

In this sample, this clone turned up a few times. The J gene is TRBJ1-1, the V gene TRBV5-8; 12 nucleotides align to TRBD1. V trimming: 4 bases; J trimming: 6 bases; junction bases outside the gene matches: 7. This CDR3 has 15 residues. Germline-derived CDR1 and CDR2 are SGHTS and YDEGEE. CDR3 loop: CASSTGTGGIAEAFF. DNA for the CDR3: TGTGCCAGCAGCACCGGGACAGGGGGCATCGCTGAAGCTTTCTTT.

V usage is TRBV14 and J usage is TRBJ2-1; D uncertain. Per the germline V gene, CDR1 is SGHDN and CDR2 is FVKESK. V lost 0 bases and J 10 bases, leaving 13 bases between the germline ends. CDR3 length: 14 residues. CDR3 sequence reads: CASSQDLRGWEQFF. CDR3 nucleotide sequence: TGTGCCAGCAGCCAAGACCTGAGAGGCTGGGAGCAGTTCTTC.

V and J are TRBV5-4 and TRBJ2-7, with 7 bases matching TRBD1. Germline trimming cut 4 bases from V and 1 base from J; bases unmatched to any gene: 5. In germline, CDR1 is SGHNT, CDR2 YYREEE (reference sequence). The CDR3 contains 14 residues. CDR3 sequence: CASSRYRGSYEQYF. For the CDR3, the DNA is TGTGCCAGCAGCAGGTACAGGGGATCCTACGAGCAGTACTTC.

The J gene is TRBJ1-6, the V gene TRBV5-8; possible D gene TRBD1, 5 bases. V was shortened by 4 bases and J by 9 bases, with 23 bases between the two germline ends. Looked up from germline, CDR1 is SGHTS and CDR2 is YDEGEE. The CDR3 loop spans 17 amino acids. CDR3 sequence (DNA): TGTGCCAGCAGCCCGGCAGGTGCTGGTCAGGGAAGTTCACCCCTCCACTTT. Its protein is CASSPAGAGQGSSPLHF.

The V call is TRBV5-5, the J call TRBJ1-3, with 7 nucleotides matching TRBD1. This CDR3 is 15 amino acids long. V lost 4 bases and J lost 0; bases outside the gene matches: 4. Germline CDR1 and CDR2: SGHKS and YYEKEE (reference sequence). CDR3 in amino acids: CASSVTGSSGNTIYF. The CDR3 bases are TGTGCCAGCAGCGTGACAGGGTCCTCTGGAAACACCATATATTTT. Full variable domain (remainder filled in from reference TRBV5-5 and TRBJ1-3): DAGVTQSPTHLIKTRGQQVTLRCSPISGHKSVSWYQQVLGQGPQFIFQYYEKEERGRGNFPDRFSARQFPNYSSELNVNALLLGDSALYLCASSVTGSSGNTIYFGEGSWLTVV.

This chain connects TRBV10-3 to TRBJ2-3, with no clear D. The CDR3 is made up of 14 amino acids. Trimming took 5 bases from V and 3 from J, leaving 12 bases between them. Germline lookup yields CDR1 ENHRY and CDR2 SYGVKD. CDR3 amino acids: CAISLRVSTDTQYF. The CDR3 nucleotides are TGTGCCATCAGTCTCCGGGTTTCTACAGATACGCAGTATTTT.

The chain employs TRBV25-1 and TRBJ2-7; 13 nucleotides agree with TRBD2. V lost 7 bases to trimming and J lost 8 bases; unmatched junction nucleotides: 5. The CDR3 sequence is 13 residues long. Germline V gives CDR1 MGHDK, CDR2 SYGVNS. CDR3 loop: CASTGLAGAQQYF. The CDR3 DNA sequence: TGTGCCAGCACCGGACTAGCGGGGGCTCAGCAGTACTTC.

This rearrangement joins TRBV11-2 to TRBJ2-3; 12 bases agree with TRBD2. CDR3 length: 14 residues. Germline loops: CDR1 SGHAT, CDR2 FQNNGV. V lost 11 bases, J lost 5 bases, and 8 bases stayed unmatched. CDR3 nucleotide sequence: TGTGCCGGAAGACTAGCGGGAGAGCGAGATACGCAGTATTTT. It translates to CAGRLAGERDTQYF.

The table lists this clone with a count of one. The J gene is TRBJ1-1, the V gene TRBV6-1; D perhaps matches TRBD1 (5 bases). The germline gives CDR1 MNHNS, CDR2 SASEGT. There are 13 residues in the CDR3. The germline V and J ends were trimmed by 6 bases and 6 bases, with 14 bases remaining between them. The CDR3 protein is CASSRAFGAEAFF. The CDR3 DNA follows: TGTGCCAGCAGCAGGGCCTTTGGTGCTGAAGCTTTCTTT.